The source of this T cell receptor (beta chain) is a study of control samples from healthy donors and cancer patients. Clones were sequenced by immunoSEQ multiplex PCR, and TCRdb holds only the in-frame ones, with some missing. Here the sample spans roughly 23,000 clones, about 80% being singletons. The V end was cut by 5 bases, the J end by 0 bases, with 16 bases between. This CDR3 is 16 amino acids long. Germline CDR1 is SGHTA and CDR2 is FQGNSA. The V call is TRBV7-2, the J call TRBJ1-1, with a weak D call TRBD1 (5 bases). The sequencing sample was made of PBMCs. The TCR was taken from a man in his 60s with head and neck cancer. The CDR3 region is CASSLQSGRLNTEAFF. For the CDR3, the DNA is TGTGCCAGCAGCCTCCAGTCGGGACGGCTGAACACTGAAGCTTTCTTT. Full variable domain (missing parts from reference TRBV7-2 and TRBJ1-1): GAGVSQSPSNKVTEKGKDVELRCDPISGHTALYWYRQSLGQGLEFLIYFQGNSAPDKSGLPSDRFSAERTGGSVSTLTIQRTQQEDSAVYLCASSLQSGRLNTEAFFGQGTRLTVV.